This section outlines one T cell receptor (beta chain) sequence together with its context. Which antigen it targets is not known. No per-base quality is available; no much larger clone lies one base away. This specimen comes from a study of blood T cells in healthy people across ages (dated by TCRdb to 2015 to 2017). Background on the whole study: Template switching captured roughly one uniquely barcoded TCR beta cDNA molecule per two T cells in model experiments. To track age-related changes in TCR beta repertoire diversity, the study relied on deep sequencing normalized with unique cDNA molecular identifiers. The donors were divided into four age groups: young (average around 15 years), middle-aged (around 41), aged (approximately 64) and long-lived (about 79). To avoid experimental bias, donors of different ages were spread randomly across the sequencing lanes. Using the same blood draw, the study looked at two additional independent replicas of 1 million unique cDNA reads for two donors, one aged 18 to 30 and the other aged 80 or older.

The germline V gene (reference sequence) supplies CDR1 MNHEY and CDR2 SMNVEV. The CDR3 runs 17 residues from the cysteine to the phenylalanine. Only CDR3 DNA is held: 51 bases, read in frame from base 1. The germline V end is reduced by 6 bases and the J end by 5 bases; junction bases left unmatched: 14. The full study reports these points: As age increased, observed TCR beta diversity per million T cells dropped in a roughly linear way, and a significant reduction was already evident by age 40. Estimates of total diversity from one million sequenced T cells were regarded as lower bounds and underestimates. Since profiling was done on bulk unsorted PBMCs, naive and antigen-experienced compartments could not be conclusively compared. There was a strong correlation between observed TCR beta diversity and the percentage of naive T cells measured by flow cytometry. Compared with the aged group, more naive CD4+ T cells, fewer expanded clones and increased TCR diversity were shown by the long-lived group, suggesting age selection. Because donor CMV infection status was unknown, age-related changes in expanded clonotypes were potentially confounded.

Donors were approximately 42 systemically healthy Caucasian individuals from Russia aged roughly 6 to 95 years. Each donor gave approximately 10 milliliters of peripheral blood, collected into EDTA-treated Vacutainer tubes. Ficoll-Paque density-gradient centrifugation was used to isolate PBMCs, with at least 6.5 million obtained per sample. Total RNA, at least 6 micrograms per sample, was extracted from PBMCs with Trizol reagent. For every donor, flow cytometry on a PBMC aliquot measured the percentage of naive CD45RAhigh/CD27high T cells. The library was made by 5' RACE. This sample was sequenced with an Illumina HiSeq 2500. A second 7 to 11 cycle PCR used a sample-barcoded 5' primer and a J-beta primer mix. A template-switch 5' adaptor carrying 12 random nucleotides introduced a unique molecular identifier onto each TCR beta cDNA molecule. At least 2.5 million CDR3-containing paired-end reads were obtained from each sample. First-strand cDNA synthesis was performed from all RNA using the Mint cDNA synthesis kit, with priming by a TRBC-specific oligonucleotide. After uracil-DNA glycosylase treatment, a first 18-cycle PCR used universal primers M1SS and BC2_uni_R on all cDNA. Under the source paper's analysis protocol: Each sample was normalized by randomly selecting 1 million high-quality reads, each carrying a distinct molecular identifier. Instead of being binned into consensus sequences, reads that shared molecular identifiers were thrown out. MiTCR, run with a Q25 quality threshold and the strictest error-elimination algorithm, handled CDR3 identification, clonotype clustering and error correction. A nonparametric unseen species model with Euler transformation was used to estimate a lower bound on total TCR beta diversity. TCRdb cleaned the public reads at Q25 with fastp, built clones with MiXCR and kept in-frame beta chains. Identical CDR3 protein sequences are pooled into one entry, listed with their most common genes and DNA. TCRdb, not the authors, supplied the V and J calls. This sample is represented by over a million distinct CDR3 sequences; 45% to 70% of them were singletons. Clones ranked in the top ten supply 6.5% to 8.5% of the sample.

The rearrangement combines TRBV27 with TRBJ2-3; the junction holds 10 bases that match TRBD2. Sequencing used blood. The sequence was obtained from a young man in good health. The DNA reads TGTGCCAGCAGCTACAAAATTCTAGCGGGGGATAGAGATACGCAGTATTTT. Its protein is CASSYKILAGDRDTQYF.